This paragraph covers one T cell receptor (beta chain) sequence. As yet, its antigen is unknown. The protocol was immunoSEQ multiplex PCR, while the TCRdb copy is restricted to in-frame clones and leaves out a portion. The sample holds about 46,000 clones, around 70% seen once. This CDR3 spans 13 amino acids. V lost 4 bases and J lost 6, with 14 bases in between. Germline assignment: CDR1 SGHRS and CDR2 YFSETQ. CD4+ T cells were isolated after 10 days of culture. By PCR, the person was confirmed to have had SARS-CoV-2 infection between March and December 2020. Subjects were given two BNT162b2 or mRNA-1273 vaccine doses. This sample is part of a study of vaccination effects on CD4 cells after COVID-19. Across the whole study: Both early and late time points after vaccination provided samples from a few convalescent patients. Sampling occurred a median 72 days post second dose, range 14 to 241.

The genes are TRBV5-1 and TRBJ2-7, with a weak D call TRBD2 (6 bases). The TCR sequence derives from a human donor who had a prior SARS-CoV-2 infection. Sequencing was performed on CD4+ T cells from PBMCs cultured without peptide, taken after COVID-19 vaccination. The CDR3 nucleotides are TGCGCCAGCAGCCCTACGGGACTGGGCGAGCAGTACTTC. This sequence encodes CASSPTGLGEQYF.